Described below is a single TCR beta chain sequence and its context. Germline-derived CDR1 and CDR2 are MGHDK and SYGVNS. The CDR3 contains 13 residues. Trimming removed 5 bases from V and 3 bases from J, with 10 bases in between. The data belong to a study of cytomegalovirus exposure and HLA in healthy donors. The study ran its PCR with 60 Vbeta and 13 Jbeta primers. Assay: immunoSEQ multiplex PCR; the TCRdb copy retains only in-frame clones and omits some. This repertoire shows 150,000 to 200,000 clones, about 80% found once; its top ten account for around 2%. Sequences were obtained from PBMCs. The clonotype comes from a woman under 30 in good health and CMV-seropositive. The chain employs TRBV25-1 and TRBJ1-2; a possible D gene is TRBD1 (5 bases). In nucleotides, the CDR3 is TGTGCCAGCAGTTGGGGCCCTTACTATGGCTACACCTTC. This translates into CASSWGPYYGYTF.